This TCR beta chain is drawn from a study of cytomegalovirus exposure and HLA in healthy donors. Overall study: Most genotyped donors, 81% of about 360, had Caucasian-associated genetic ancestry.

This CDR3 spans 13 amino acids. In germline, CDR1 is SQVTM, CDR2 ANQGSEA. Unmatched junction bases numbered 4, after V lost 3 bases and J lost 2 bases. The PCR made use of 60 Vbeta and 13 Jbeta primers. Assay used: immunoSEQ multiplex PCR; TCRdb lists only in-frame clones, some missing. The table has fewer than 180,000 clones, about 60% seen once; the top ten hold under 7.5%. The sequence was collected from a woman aged 60 to 75 in good health and CMV-seropositive. Sequenced input: PBMCs. This sequence joins TRBV29-1 and TRBJ2-7, with 7 bases identical to TRBD2. CDR3 amino acids: CSVDSGTTYEQYF. DNA for the CDR3: TGCAGCGTTGACTCCGGGACTACCTACGAGCAGTACTTC.